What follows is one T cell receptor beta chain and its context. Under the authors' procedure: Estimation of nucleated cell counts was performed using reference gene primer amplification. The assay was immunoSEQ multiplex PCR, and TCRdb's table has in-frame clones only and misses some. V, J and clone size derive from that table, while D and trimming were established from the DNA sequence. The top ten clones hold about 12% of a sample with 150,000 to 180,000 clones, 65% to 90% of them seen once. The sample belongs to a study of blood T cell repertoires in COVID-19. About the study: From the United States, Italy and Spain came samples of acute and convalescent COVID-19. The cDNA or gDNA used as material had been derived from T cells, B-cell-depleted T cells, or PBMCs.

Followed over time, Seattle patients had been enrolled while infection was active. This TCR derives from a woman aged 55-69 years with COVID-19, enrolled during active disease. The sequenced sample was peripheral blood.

The CDR3 sequence: CASSQDWAKGRGTGELFF. The CDR3 DNA reads as TGTGCCAGCAGCCAAGATTGGGCGAAGGGGCGCGGCACCGGGGAGCTGTTTTTT. This sequence joins TRBV3-1 (or the pseudogene TRBV3-2) and TRBJ2-2, with D tentatively TRBD1 (5 bases). This CDR3 comprises 18 residues. Per the germline V gene, CDR1 is LGHDT and CDR2 is YNNKEL (reference sequence). V was shortened by 0 bases and J by 4 bases, with 18 bases between the two germline ends.